These T cell receptor beta chains were read from a single sample in a study of CD8 T cells in ankylosing spondylitis. A single record per CDR3 protein comes from TCRdb applying MiXCR to the 5' RACE reads. The sample lists 800,000 to 900,000 distinct CDR3 sequences; 10% to 15% were seen once. Sequenced input: blood, either unsorted or a sorted T cell fraction (not recorded which). All receptors come from a male donor with ankylosing spondylitis. Each CDR3 is given with its conserved first and last residue. Each record gives: V gene, D gene, clone size, J gene, CDR3 protein, CDR3 DNA. The D gene is left open where the match is weak. Not all rows give a size; the values are once, few, many and, for expanded clones, a class.

TRBV20-1	-	-	TRBJ2-1	CSARVAEGGSYNEQFF	TGCAGTGCTAGAGTAGCGGAGGGGGGTTCCTACAATGAGCAGTTCTTC
TRBV6-5	-	few	TRBJ1-1	CASSYVMGGTEAFF	TGTGCCAGCAGTTATGTAATGGGGGGAACTGAAGCTTTCTTT
TRBV5-1	-	-	TRBJ1-6	CASSLEWGFNSPLHF	TGCGCCAGCAGCTTGGAGTGGGGTTTTAATTCACCCCTCCACTTT
TRBV7-2	TRBD1	few	TRBJ1-1	CASSPRGGRIKTFF	TGTGCCAGCAGCCCCAGGGGGGGGCGGATCAAAACTTTCTTT
TRBV25-1	-	-	TRBJ1-4	CASSELRVMDEKLFF	TGTGCCAGCAGTGAATTACGGGTAATGGATGAAAAACTGTTTTTT
TRBV7-2	-	-	TRBJ1-5	CASSQAQMGPQHF	TGTGCCAGCAGCCAGGCTCAAATGGGGCCCCAGCATTTT
TRBV7-8	-	many	TRBJ2-7	CASSLKGPGYEQYF	TGTGCCAGCAGCTTAAAGGGACCCGGCTACGAGCAGTACTTC
TRBV5-1	TRBD2	-	TRBJ2-3	CASSLASSGVGDTQYF	TGCGCCAGCAGCTTGGCCTCGAGCGGGGTGGGTGATACGCAGTATTTT
TRBV5-1	TRBD2	-	TRBJ2-2	CASSSAGGGFPGELFF	TGCGCCAGCAGCTCAGCCGGGGGAGGGTTCCCCGGGGAGCTGTTTTTT
TRBV6-5	-	-	TRBJ1-1	CASSYVANTEAFF	TGTGCCAGCAGTTACGTGGCAAACACTGAAGCTTTCTTT
TRBV4-3	-	few	TRBJ2-3	CASSWGVSTDTQYF	TGCGCCAGCAGCTGGGGCGTTAGCACAGATACGCAGTATTTT
TRBV6-1	-	-	TRBJ2-7	CASYSHRSSYEQYF	TGTGCCAGCTATAGCCACCGGAGCTCCTACGAGCAGTACTTC
TRBV5-1	-	-	TRBJ1-6	CASSLAGTSYNSPLHF	TGCGCCAGCAGCTTAGCAGGGACCTCCTATAATTCACCCCTCCACTTT
TRBV20-1	-	-	TRBJ1-1	CSASRGPLQGGEAFF	TGCAGTGCTAGTAGGGGACCCCTCCAGGGAGGGGAAGCTTTCTTT
TRBV5-1	-	few	TRBJ1-2	CASRRGASNRYTF	TGCGCCAGCAGGCGGGGGGCGTCGAATCGCTACACCTTC
TRBV20-1	-	-	TRBJ1-4	CSARGQNERKLFF	TGCAGTGCTAGAGGGCAGAACGAACGGAAACTGTTTTTT
TRBV12-5	TRBD2	-	TRBJ2-1	CASGLGAGGDEQFF	TGTGCTAGTGGTTTGGGCGCGGGGGGAGATGAGCAGTTCTTC
TRBV20-1	-	many	TRBJ2-4	CSARPDRGPGLGKNIQYF	TGCAGTGCTAGGCCCGACAGGGGCCCAGGACTAGGCAAAAACATTCAGTACTTC
TRBV2	-	-	TRBJ2-7	CASSEQGTSYEQYF	TGTGCCAGCAGTGAACAAGGCACCTCCTACGAGCAGTACTTC
TRBV5-1	-	-	TRBJ2-2	CASSLLGRSTGELFF	TGCGCCAGCAGCTTGCTTGGGAGGAGCACCGGGGAGCTGTTTTTT
TRBV6-1	-	few	TRBJ1-5	CASGAQVHQPQHF	TGTGCCAGCGGGGCACAGGTTCATCAGCCCCAGCATTTT
TRBV9	-	-	TRBJ2-2	CASSVYQLGGELFF	TGTGCCAGCAGCGTCTATCAGTTGGGCGGGGAGCTGTTTTTT
TRBV7-9	-	-	TRBJ1-2	CASSSVGGGYTF	TGTGCCAGCAGCTCTGTAGGAGGTGGCTACACCTTC
TRBV7-2	TRBD1	few	TRBJ2-1	CASSLVGQANEQFF	TGTGCCAGCAGCTTAGTAGGACAGGCCAATGAGCAGTTCTTC
TRBV5-6	TRBD1	few	TRBJ1-1	CASSWDRARTEAFF	TGTGCCAGCAGCTGGGACAGGGCGAGGACTGAAGCTTTCTTT
TRBV5-1	-	-	TRBJ2-1	CASSLNADHEQFF	TGCGCCAGCAGCTTGAACGCGGACCATGAGCAGTTCTTC
TRBV7-2	-	few	TRBJ2-7	CASSPPWSGQYF	TGTGCCAGCAGCCCGCCCTGGAGCGGGCAGTACTTC
TRBV29-1	-	few	TRBJ2-3	CSELGLTDTQYF	TGCAGCGAATTGGGGCTGACGGATACGCAGTATTTT
TRBV6-1	-	-	TRBJ2-7	CASRISNSYEQYF	TGTGCCAGCAGAATCTCCAACAGCTACGAGCAGTACTTC
TRBV7-2	TRBD2	-	TRBJ2-5	CASSSRRGLAGKETQYF	TGTGCCAGCAGCTCCCGCCGAGGACTAGCGGGGAAAGAGACCCAGTACTTC
TRBV20-1	TRBD2	-	TRBJ2-5	CSFSGGAETQYF	TGCAGTTTTAGCGGGGGGGCGGAGACCCAGTACTTC
TRBV20-1	TRBD2	-	TRBJ2-3	CSAELAGGTDTQYF	TGCAGTGCTGAACTAGCGGGAGGGACAGATACGCAGTATTTT
TRBV3-1	-	many	TRBJ2-3	CASSQFLADTQYF	TGTGCCAGCAGCCAATTTCTTGCAGATACGCAGTATTTT
TRBV7-9	-	many	TRBJ2-1	CASSSYAGPKRNEQFF	TGTGCCAGCAGCTCCTACGCGGGACCAAAAAGGAATGAGCAGTTCTTC
TRBV28	TRBD2	many	TRBJ2-1	CASSLWTSGRPGEQFF	TGTGCCAGCAGTTTATGGACTAGCGGGAGACCGGGAGAGCAGTTCTTC
TRBV20-1	TRBD2	many	TRBJ2-1	CSASRTSGYNEQFF	TGCAGTGCTAGTCGGACTAGCGGGTACAATGAGCAGTTCTTC
TRBV5-1	-	-	TRBJ1-3	CASSPSRRRPGNTIYF	TGCGCCAGCAGTCCCTCCAGACGGCGGCCTGGAAACACCATATATTTT
TRBV5-1	TRBD1	few	TRBJ1-1	CASSWGPGQGMNTEAFF	TGCGCCAGCAGCTGGGGACCGGGACAGGGTATGAACACTGAAGCTTTCTTT
TRBV30	TRBD1	few	TRBJ1-2	CAWTRDRAHSYGYTF	TGTGCCTGGACGCGTGACAGGGCGCATAGCTATGGCTACACCTTC
TRBV9	TRBD1	few	TRBJ2-1	CASSPRQGDYDNEQFF	TGTGCCAGCAGCCCTCGACAGGGGGATTATGACAATGAGCAGTTCTTC
TRBV27	TRBD2	few	TRBJ2-5	CASSAGLAETQYF	TGTGCCAGCAGTGCGGGACTAGCGGAGACCCAGTACTTC
TRBV6-5	TRBD2	few	TRBJ2-3	CASSSLTSASDTQYF	TGTGCCAGCAGTTCACTGACTAGCGCCTCAGATACGCAGTATTTT
TRBV5-1	-	-	TRBJ2-3	CASSLVGTRKVTNTDTQYF	TGCGCCAGCAGCTTAGTAGGGACCCGGAAGGTAACGAACACAGATACGCAGTATTTT
TRBV20-1	-	many	TRBJ1-1	CSARRGEAFF	TGCAGTGCTAGAAGGGGGGAAGCTTTCTTT
TRBV5-5	-	-	TRBJ2-3	CASSFRQSADTQYF	TGTGCCAGCAGCTTTCGACAGAGCGCAGATACGCAGTATTTT
TRBV20-1	-	few	TRBJ2-5	CSLSGQETQYF	TGCAGCCTCTCCGGCCAAGAGACCCAGTACTTC
TRBV28	TRBD2	-	TRBJ2-1	CASTSFGTSRNEQFF	TGTGCCAGCACCTCGTTTGGGACTAGCCGAAATGAGCAGTTCTTC
TRBV4-2	-	few	TRBJ1-1	CASSHPGGGTEAFF	TGTGCCAGCAGCCATCCCGGGGGCGGCACTGAAGCTTTCTTT
TRBV7-8	TRBD2	few	TRBJ2-2	CASSSPAGVNTGELFF	TGTGCCAGCAGCTCGCCAGCGGGAGTCAACACCGGGGAGCTGTTTTTT
TRBV4-3	-	many	TRBJ2-5	CASSHGSQETQYF	TGCGCCAGCAGCCATGGTTCTCAAGAGACCCAGTACTTC
TRBV7-9	-	-	TRBJ2-1	CASSPINSYNEQFF	TGTGCCAGCAGCCCCATTAACTCCTACAATGAGCAGTTCTTC
TRBV20-1	-	-	TRBJ2-3	CSASRLPSTQYF	TGCAGTGCTAGCCGCCTCCCGTCTACGCAGTATTTT
TRBV6-5	-	few	TRBJ2-2	CASSYSIAPGQSNTGELFF	TGTGCCAGCAGTTACTCGATAGCTCCCGGACAGAGTAACACCGGGGAGCTGTTTTTT